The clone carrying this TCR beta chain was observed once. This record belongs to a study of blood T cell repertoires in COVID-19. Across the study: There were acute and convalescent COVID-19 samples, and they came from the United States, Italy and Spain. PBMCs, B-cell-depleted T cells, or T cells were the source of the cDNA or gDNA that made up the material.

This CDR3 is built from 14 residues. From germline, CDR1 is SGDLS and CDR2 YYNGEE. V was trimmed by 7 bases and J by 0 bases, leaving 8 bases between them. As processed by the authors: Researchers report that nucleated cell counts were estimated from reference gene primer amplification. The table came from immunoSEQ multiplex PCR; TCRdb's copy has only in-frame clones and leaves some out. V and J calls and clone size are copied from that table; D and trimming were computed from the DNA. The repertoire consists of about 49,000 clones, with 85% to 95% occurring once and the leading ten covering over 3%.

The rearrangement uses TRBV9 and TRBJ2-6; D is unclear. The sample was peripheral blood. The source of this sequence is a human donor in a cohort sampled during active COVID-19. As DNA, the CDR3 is TGTGCCAGCGCGTCGGGCTCTGGGGCCAACGTCCTGACTTTC. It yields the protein CASASGSGANVLTF.